Included here is one T cell receptor beta chain sequence, with context. This clonotype occurred a few times. Its antigen remains unidentified. One end of the junction varies from germline; a read error may be responsible. The source of the sample is a study of tumor and adjacent non-tumor tissue in lung cancer (dated by TCRdb to the late 2010s). In the study overall: By cancer type, the cohort comprised 12 to 13 adenocarcinoma patients, a couple of squamous cell carcinoma patients and 1 small cell lung cancer patient. More than 25 paired specimens, one tumor and one normal lung sample per patient, were profiled by TCRbeta CDR3 sequencing. The study compared bulk TCRbeta repertoires from lung tumor tissue and matched distant non-tumor lung tissue of more than 12 lung cancer patients. Sequencing produced fewer than 150,000,000 productive TCRbeta reads in total, an average of about 3.8 million reads per sample. Among the approximately 15 patients, ages ranged from about 31 to 85 years, around 10 were men and 5 were women, and disease was TNM stage I to III. Results and caveats for the whole study, not just this receptor: Tumor tissue showed significantly greater TCR diversity (inverse Simpson) than normal lung tissue (approximately 400 vs 170, P = 0.0075, Mann-Whitney U test). The top 100 clones accounted for a significantly larger cumulative portion of the repertoire in normal lung than in tumor tissue. Neither the sequencing platform nor unique molecular identifiers are named or mentioned anywhere in the methods. Because peripheral blood was not sequenced, blood TCRbeta repertoires in the lung cancer patients of the study were not examined. TCR diversity was significantly higher in younger patients, and greater tumor TCR diversity was associated with shorter overall survival and shorter disease-free survival. The cohort had only around 14 patients, and the authors noted that larger samples and more detailed clinical data are needed.

Library preparation employed multiplex PCR. The sequencer listed for this sample is Illumina HiSeq 2500. Following protocols modified from ARM-PCR, the researchers constructed TCRbeta libraries through three rounds of nested PCR with primers (Table S4). Before sequencing, PCR products of 200-500 bp were excised from the gel and purified with the QIAquick gel extraction kit. Concerning the study's data processing: Trimmomatic was used to clean the reads, FLASH was used to merge the reads into complete CDR3 sequences, and MiTCR was used to assign the reads to V(D)J germline segments. VDJtools was used to compute clonal diversity as the inverse Simpson's index. Productive reads were defined as in-frame sequences without a premature stop codon. TCRdb reprocessing: public reads trimmed at Q25 with fastp, clones called with MiXCR, in-frame beta chains kept. Rows are combined by CDR3 protein, so each entry shows the most common genes and DNA. These V and J calls derive from TCRdb rather than the authors' analysis. This sample lists around 70,000 distinct CDR3 sequences; 55% to 70% were detected once. Together, the top ten hold over 20% of the sample.

RNA was isolated from bulk unsorted tissue, and RNA quality was assessed with a NanoDrop ND-1000 and an Agilent 2100. The donors were newly diagnosed lung cancer patients admitted for thoracic surgery in China from August to November 2014 who had not received prior chemotherapy. Patients who had received previous radiotherapy or chemotherapy, or who had another concurrent cancer, were excluded from the study. Pieces of surgical tissue measuring roughly 1-2.2 cm3 were kept in RNAlater solution and held at -80 degrees C until needed. Counted from cysteine to phenylalanine, this CDR3 has 17 amino acids. Kept here is only the CDR3 DNA, which spans 51 bases and is read in frame from base 1. According to the germline V gene (reference sequence), CDR1 reads MNHNY and CDR2 reads SVGAGI.

Material for sequencing was lung tumor tissue. The sequence came from a man aged 50-59 years with non-small cell lung cancer. This chain is built from TRBV6-6 and TRBJ2-2; 10 nucleotides in the junction match TRBD1. The CDR3 corresponds to CASSPGQGIKDTGELLF. Read as DNA, the sequence is TGTGCCAGCAGTCCGGGACAGGGGATCAAAGACACCGGGGAGCTGCTTTTT.